The TCR beta chain described here comes from a study of T cell responses to AZD1222 COVID-19 vaccine. Notes on the study in general: Only a handful of AZD1222 recipients tested seropositive at baseline. Repertoire sampling happened only post peak T cell response. Spike-specific TCRs gained breadth and depth after people received two AZD1222 doses. Nearly half of spike-specific TCRs reportedly go after variant regions that carry no mutations.

Of note for this clone: What it binds is not known.

This CDR3 region has 15 residues. Trimming shortened V by 4 bases and J by 0 bases, and 10 bases separated the two germline ends. CDR1 is LNHDA, CDR2 SQIVND, per germline (reference sequence). Libraries were prepared by immunoSEQ multiplex PCR; TCRdb keeps only in-frame clonotypes and omits some of them. The data show some 130,000 clones, 65% to 90% seen once. The V gene is TRBV19, the J gene TRBJ1-3; D perhaps matches TRBD1 (6 bases). The origin of this receptor is an adult who received the MenACWY meningococcal vaccine as a control. The sample consisted of peripheral blood, taken 28 days after the second dose of the MenACWY control vaccine. CDR3 nucleotide sequence: TGTGCCAGTAGTAGAGGACAGTTCTCTGGAAACACCATATATTTT. Amino acids: CASSRGQFSGNTIYF.